Below, 11 T cell receptor beta chains from the same sample are listed, as sequenced in a study of spatial heterogeneity in lung cancer. TCRdb redid the calling of the 5' RACE reads with MiXCR, one entry per CDR3 protein. The table lists about 9,700 distinct CDR3 sequences, 3.5% to 4% of them singletons, with roughly 18% in the top ten. Indicated time point: blood taken at disease recurrence. The sequenced material consisted of unsorted whole RNA from tumor, nontumor lung or frozen PBMC. Sequencing was performed on PBMCs, taken at recurrence. The origin of the receptors is a female donor with early-stage non-small cell lung cancer.

Ten or more counts support this clonotype. This beta chain slipped into a library made for alpha chains as a stray read, so its size is not meaningful. The chain carries TRBV12-3 or TRBV12-4 and TRBJ1-4; TRBD1 is a possible D gene (6 bases). The CDR3 spans 14 residues. V lost 6 bases and J 8 bases, leaving 16 bases between the germline ends. For the CDR3, the DNA is TGTGCCAGCAGGAGGGTTGGACAGAACGAAAAACTGTTTTTT. Protein sequence: CASRRVGQNEKLFF.

By its share, this clonotype is medium-sized (0.01 to 0.1%). Because the library targeted alpha chains, this beta chain is an off-target read whose size means little. The rearrangement uses TRBV29-1 and TRBJ2-7; tentative D call: TRBD2 (6 bases). Germline loops: CDR1 SQVTM, CDR2 ANQGSEA. The CDR3 sequence is 13 residues long. V was cut by 3 bases and J by 0 bases, with 9 bases left in between. DNA of the CDR3: TGCAGCGTTGAGTCCGGGAGCTCCTACGAGCAGTACTTC. It translates to CSVESGSSYEQYF.

This clonotype has at least ten counts. For a library built for alpha chains, this beta chain is a stray read; little rests on its size. The chain employs TRBV7-8 and TRBJ1-2; D gene ambiguous. The CDR3 extends over 12 amino acids. Germline assignment: CDR1 SGHVS and CDR2 FQNEAQ. With 2 bases removed from V and 1 base from J, the gap between germline ends came to 2 bases. This CDR3 is CASSLNNYGYTF. CDR3 bases: TGTGCCAGCAGCTTAAATAACTATGGCTACACCTTC.

This clonotype was observed at least ten times. This beta chain represents an off-target read in a library built for alpha chains; its size is of limited meaning. The chain combines TRBV2 with TRBJ1-1; D perhaps matches TRBD1 (5 bases). CDR1 and CDR2 (germline): SNHLY, FYNNEI. This CDR3 is 13 amino acids long. V was cut by 11 bases and J by 3 bases, with 16 bases left in between. The DNA for the CDR3 is TGTGCCGCCCAGGCAGGGCGTGACACTGAAGCTTTCTTT. It encodes CAAQAGRDTEAFF.

This clonotype was observed at least ten times. This beta chain represents an off-target read in a library built for alpha chains; its size is of limited meaning. The chain recombines TRBV12-3 or TRBV12-4 with TRBJ2-7, with 9 bases matching TRBD1. CDR3 size: 12 residues. V shed 9 bases and J 3 bases; nucleotides not matched to a gene: 3. The CDR3, as DNA: TGTGCCAGTCGGGACAGGGTCTACGAGCAGTACTTC. Translating it yields CASRDRVYEQYF.

By its share, this clonotype is medium-sized. A library made for alpha chains picked up this beta chain off target, so its size means little. The chain uses TRBV12-3 or TRBV12-4 and TRBJ2-2, with unresolved D. Trimming left V 1 base short and J 3 bases short, with 9 bases between. The CDR3 extends over 15 amino acids. The CDR3 is CASSLELGDTGELFF. CDR3 nucleotide sequence: TGTGCCAGCAGTTTAGAGTTGGGTGACACCGGGGAGCTGTTTTTT.

This clonotype was seen at least ten times. This beta chain lies outside the target of a library built for alpha chains; its clone size means little. V gene TRBV6-2 or TRBV6-3 combines with J gene TRBJ1-1; possible D gene TRBD1, 6 bases. The CDR3 sequence is 14 residues long. V lost 5 bases, J lost 7 bases, and 17 bases lay in between. Germline-derived CDR1 and CDR2 are MNHEY and SVGEGT. CDR3 sequence (DNA): TGTGCCAGCAGTCCTGTCGGGGGGGCCGTTGAAGCTTTCTTT. It translates to CASSPVGGAVEAFF.

This clonotype rates as medium-sized (0.01 to 0.1%). The library was built for alpha chains, so this beta chain is an off-target read and its size means little. The V call is TRBV28, the J call TRBJ2-3; 8 positions agree with TRBD2. CDR3 length: 13 residues. Losses at the gene ends were 8 bases for V and 3 bases for J; bases not matched to a gene: 4. Germline CDR1 is MDHEN and CDR2 is SYDVKM. The DNA of the CDR3 is TGTGCCAGCGGCGGGGGGAAGACAGATACGCAGTATTTT. Its protein product is CASGGGKTDTQYF.

This clonotype was detected only a few times. Found in a library prepared for alpha chains, this beta chain is an off-target read, and its abundance has little meaning. This sequence joins TRBV7-2 and TRBJ2-3; possible D gene TRBD1, 6 bases. The germline gives CDR1 SGHTA, CDR2 FQGNSA. With 6 bases removed from V and 4 bases from J, the gap between germline ends came to 17 bases. The CDR3 runs to 15 residues. The CDR3 DNA reads TGTGCCAGCAGTCGATTCCAGGGGTCGGCAGATACGCAGTATTTT. It specifies CASSRFQGSADTQYF.

This clonotype is medium-sized within its sample. A library made for alpha chains picked up this beta chain off target, so its size means little. The rearrangement uses TRBV7-2 and TRBJ2-7, with D possibly being TRBD1 (6 bases). Germline lookup yields CDR1 SGHTA and CDR2 FQGNSA. This CDR3 has 14 residues. Trimming cost V 7 bases and J 6 bases, with 19 bases left between them. The CDR3 DNA follows: TGTGCCAGCACCCGAAACTTACAGGGTCTCGAGCAGTACTTC. As protein: CASTRNLQGLEQYF.

This clonotype was observed many times. The library was built for alpha chains, so this beta chain is an off-target read and its size means little. The chain combines TRBV18 with TRBJ2-1; maybe TRBD2 (6 bases). V lost 0 bases, J lost 7 bases, and 19 bases lay in between. The germline gives CDR1 KGHSH, CDR2 LQKENI. The CDR3 consists of 17 residues. CDR3 sequence (DNA): TGTGCCAGCTCACCACCTGTCGCCTCCCGTAGCGGAAATGAGCAGTTCTTC. Translated, it gives CASSPPVASRSGNEQFF.